A single sample gave rise to the 7 T cell receptor beta chains below, sequenced in a study of T-cell memory formation after mild COVID-19. TCRdb re-called the 5' RACE reads through MiXCR, storing one row per CDR3 protein. Seen here are 340,000 or so distinct CDR3 sequences, under 15% observed once, and the top ten hold 20% to 25%. Sequenced: PBMCs or a T cell subset sorted from them (not recorded which). The receptor set was obtained from a man younger than 30 who had mild COVID-19 (a few samples of this study predate the infection). Cell type and time point are not known.

This clonotype appeared a few times. The chain carries TRBV6-6 and TRBJ1-1; D is unclear. The CDR3 runs to 15 residues. Germline CDR1 and CDR2: MNHNY and SVGAGI (reference sequence). V lost 4 bases to trimming and J lost 4 bases, with 16 bases between them. The CDR3 sequence: CASSSLGRFGTEAFF. The CDR3 DNA is TGTGCCAGCAGTTCCTTGGGGAGGTTCGGCACTGAAGCTTTCTTT.

The chain carries TRBV6-5 and TRBJ2-7, with TRBD1 matching over 8 bases. This CDR3 spans 15 amino acids. Unmatched junction bases numbered 7, after V lost 2 bases and J lost 4 bases. Per the germline V gene, CDR1 is MNHEY and CDR2 is SVGAGI. The chain's CDR3 is CASSYVAGGDYEQYF. The CDR3 coding sequence is TGTGCCAGCAGTTACGTGGCAGGGGGCGATTACGAGCAGTACTTC.

The V and J genes are TRBV7-9 and TRBJ1-1, with D tentatively TRBD1 (6 bases). The ends were cut back, 2 bases at V and 3 bases at J, with 13 bases in the middle. The germline gives CDR1 SEHNR, CDR2 FQNEAQ (reference sequence). The CDR3 loop spans 15 amino acids. The CDR3 loop is CASSLSGGRHTEAFF. CDR3 bases: TGTGCCAGCAGCTTAAGCGGGGGGCGTCACACTGAAGCTTTCTTT.

V gene TRBV5-1 combines with J gene TRBJ1-2, with D tentatively TRBD1 (5 bases). V lost 5 bases, J lost 3 bases, and 11 bases lay in between. CDR3 size: 13 residues. The germline V gene encodes CDR1 SGHRS and CDR2 YFSETQ. CDR3 residues: CASSEGIDYGYTF. The CDR3 nucleotides read TGCGCCAGCAGTGAGGGGATCGACTATGGCTACACCTTC.

The chain recombines TRBV11-1 with TRBJ1-2; D ambiguous. Per germline, CDR1 SGHAT and CDR2 FQDESV (reference sequence). CDR3 size: 16 residues. Trimming shortened V by 6 bases and J by 7 bases, and 24 bases separated the two germline ends. CDR3 bases: TGTGCCAGCAGTCCGGACCGTCGGGCCTCATACGGTGGCTACACCTTC. It specifies CASSPDRRASYGGYTF.

This clonotype showed up just a few times. The V call is TRBV4-3, the J call TRBJ2-1; 9 nucleotides match TRBD2. Germline values: CDR1 LGHNA, CDR2 YSLEER. V lost 3 bases, J lost 5 bases, and 11 bases stayed unmatched. The CDR3 is 17 residues long. CDR3 amino acids: CASSHRGISGGHNEQFF. The CDR3 DNA reads as TGCGCCAGCAGCCATCGAGGGATTAGCGGGGGCCACAATGAGCAGTTCTTC.

This clonotype was counted a few times. The chain carries TRBV4-3 and TRBJ2-3; 8 nucleotides agree with TRBD1. The V gene's germline CDR1 is LGHNA and CDR2 YSLEER. The CDR3 covers 22 residues. Trimming cost V 4 bases and J 0 bases; bases outside gene matches: 24. CDR3 sequence (DNA): TGCGCCAGCAGCCTAACAGACTCGCAACAGGGGGAAAGGGGTTGGAGCACAGATACGCAGTATTTT. Translated: CASSLTDSQQGERGWSTDTQYF.